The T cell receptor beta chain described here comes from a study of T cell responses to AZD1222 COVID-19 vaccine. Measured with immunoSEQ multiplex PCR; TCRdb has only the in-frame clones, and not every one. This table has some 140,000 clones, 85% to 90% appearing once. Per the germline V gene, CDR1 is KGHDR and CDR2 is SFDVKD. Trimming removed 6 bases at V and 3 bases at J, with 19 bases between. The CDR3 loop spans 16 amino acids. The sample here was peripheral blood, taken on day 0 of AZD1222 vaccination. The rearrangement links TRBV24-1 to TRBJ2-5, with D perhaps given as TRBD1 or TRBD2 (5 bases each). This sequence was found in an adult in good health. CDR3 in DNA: TGTGCCACCAGTCCCTCGCCAGGGTTGGGAGAAGAGACCCAGTACTTC. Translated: CATSPSPGLGEETQYF.